The 20 T cell receptor beta chains below were found in one sample sequenced in a study of neurological immune-mediated disorders. TCRdb reprocessed the 5' RACE reads via MiXCR and lists one record per CDR3 protein. The sample includes around 15,000 distinct CDR3 sequences, under 4% of them seen just once. Sequenced material: CD8+ T cells from blood. All receptors derive from a woman in her thirties or forties in good health.

This clonotype was recorded at least ten times. V is TRBV24-1 and J is TRBJ2-2; D call uncertain. V lost 3 bases to trimming and J lost 2 bases, with 6 bases between them. This CDR3 has 14 residues. The germline V gene encodes CDR1 KGHDR and CDR2 SFDVKD. Written as DNA, the CDR3 is TGTGCCACCAGTGATACTGATAACACCGGGGAGCTGTTTTTT. Translated, it gives CATSDTDNTGELFF.

This clonotype was detected many times. The J gene is TRBJ2-2, the V gene TRBV29-1; 7 positions match TRBD1. Germline CDR1 is SQVTM and CDR2 is ANQGSEA. The CDR3 runs to 15 residues. The trim removed 4 bases at V and 4 bases at J, leaving 9 bases unmatched. CDR3 amino acids: CSVARQGWGTGELFF. For the CDR3, the DNA is TGCAGCGTTGCTCGACAGGGATGGGGCACCGGGGAGCTGTTTTTT.

In its sample, this clonotype was seen many times. In DNA, the CDR3 is TGCGCCAGCAGCTTGGGTCTGGGTGGCACAGATACGCAGTATTTT. This sequence encodes CASSLGLGGTDTQYF. The rearrangement uses TRBV5-1 and TRBJ2-3; no clear D. The germline CDR1 and CDR2 sequences are SGHRS and YFSETQ. This CDR3 has 15 residues. V was clipped by 0 bases and J by 1 base, with 9 bases between them. The entire variable domain, with the rest obtained from reference TRBV5-1 and TRBJ2-3, is as follows: KAGVTQTPRYLIKTRGQQVTLSCSPISGHRSVSWYQQTPGQGLQFLFEYFSETQRNKGNFPGRFSGRQFSNSRSEMNVSTLELGDSALYLCASSLGLGGTDTQYFGPGTRLTVL.

This clonotype was seen many times. For the CDR3, the DNA is TGCGCCAGCAGCCAAGCTGGACAAAGCTATGGCTACACCTTC. Protein: CASSQAGQSYGYTF. The chain combines TRBV5-1 with TRBJ1-2, with D maybe TRBD1 (5 bases). V lost 4 bases and J lost 4, with 14 bases in between. The germline gives CDR1 SGHRS, CDR2 YFSETQ. This CDR3 region has 14 residues.

This clonotype was counted at least ten times. The chain joins TRBV7-8 to TRBJ2-7; the match to TRBD1 covers 7 bases. With V trimmed by 7 bases and J by 3 bases, 9 bases remained unmatched. CDR1 and CDR2 from the germline V gene are SGHVS and FQNEAQ. This CDR3 comprises 14 residues. CDR3 protein: CASTAGGPYYEQYF. Here the CDR3 DNA reads TGTGCCAGCACTGCAGGGGGTCCCTACTACGAGCAGTACTTC.

This clonotype was observed at least ten times. The rearrangement joins TRBV24-1 to TRBJ1-1; D is ambiguous. Per germline, CDR1 KGHDR and CDR2 SFDVKD. The CDR3 extends over 11 amino acids. Trimming cost V 8 bases and J 5 bases, with 8 bases left between them. Here the CDR3 DNA reads TGTGCCACCACGTTCGGGACTGAAGCTTTCTTT. It yields the protein CATTFGTEAFF.

This clonotype has at least ten counts. The V gene is TRBV7-9, the J gene TRBJ1-1; D unresolved. V dropped 1 base and J dropped 2 bases, with 5 bases sitting between them. CDR3 length: 13 amino acids. Germline V gene data show CDR1 as SEHNR and CDR2 as FQNEAQ (reference sequence). CDR3 nucleotide sequence: TGTGCCAGCAGCTTAGACAGAAACACTGAAGCTTTCTTT. The encoded protein is CASSLDRNTEAFF.

Many counts were recorded for this clonotype. The chain links TRBV5-6 to TRBJ2-1, with TRBD1 identical over 12 bases. The V gene end was trimmed by 3 bases and the J gene end by 2 bases; junction bases not matched to a gene: 12. The germline gives CDR1 SGHDT, CDR2 YYEEEE. CDR3 length: 19 amino acids. CDR3 coding DNA: TGTGCCAGCAGCTGGGTCGGGACAGGGGGCGATTGGCCCTACAATGAGCAGTTCTTC. Translated: CASSWVGTGGDWPYNEQFF. Full variable domain (missing parts from reference TRBV5-6 and TRBJ2-1): DAGVTQSPTHLIKTRGQQVTLRCSPKSGHDTVSWYQQALGQGPQFIFQYYEEEERQRGNFPDRFSGHQFPNYSSELNVNALLLGDSALYLCASSWVGTGGDWPYNEQFFGPGTRLTVL.

This clonotype was seen many times. CDR3 nucleotides: TGTGCCAGCAGTAAGACTAGCGGGAGTGTGAGGGAGCAGTACTTC. It codes for CASSKTSGSVREQYF. The gene calls are TRBV27 and TRBJ2-7; TRBD2 matches at 12 bases. This CDR3 comprises 15 residues. Germline loops: CDR1 MNHEY, CDR2 SMNVEV (reference sequence). The V segment lost 5 bases and the J segment 7 bases; nucleotides outside the gene matches: 9.

This clonotype was observed many times. This chain links TRBV4-3 with TRBJ2-3; 9 nucleotides match TRBD2. Per the germline V gene, CDR1 is LGHNA and CDR2 is YSLEER. This CDR3 has 17 residues. Trimming cost V 0 bases and J 5 bases; bases outside gene matches: 9. The CDR3 spells CASSQDGSGRSVDTQYF. Here the CDR3 DNA reads TGCGCCAGCAGCCAAGATGGAAGCGGGAGGTCGGTAGATACGCAGTATTTT.

This clonotype has at least ten counts. CDR3 amino acids: CSQDRSPGELFF. The CDR3 DNA reads as TGCAGCCAGGATAGATCTCCCGGGGAGCTGTTTTTT. The rearrangement links TRBV29-1 to TRBJ2-2; the D is unclear. Germline-derived CDR1 and CDR2 are SQVTM and ANQGSEA. The V and J ends lost 8 bases and 6 bases respectively, with 13 bases between them. The CDR3 is 12 amino acids.

The sample holds many counts of this clonotype. The chain has TRBV4-1 and TRBJ2-2; 8 nucleotides align to TRBD1. With V trimmed by 4 bases and J by 1 base, 5 bases remained unmatched. CDR3 size: 16 residues. Germline assignment: CDR1 MGHRA and CDR2 YSYEKL. This CDR3 is CASSPYGTGNTGELFF. The CDR3 nucleotides read TGCGCCAGCAGCCCGTACGGGACAGGGAACACCGGGGAGCTGTTTTTT.

This clonotype came up many times. This rearrangement joins TRBV20-1 to TRBJ2-7, with 8 positions matching TRBD2. This CDR3 contains 16 residues. With V trimmed by 0 bases and J by 1 base, 8 bases remained unmatched. CDR1 and CDR2 from the germline V gene are DFQATT and SNEGSKA (reference sequence). The CDR3: CSARDGWREASYEQYF. DNA of the CDR3: TGCAGTGCTAGAGATGGTTGGCGGGAGGCTTCCTACGAGCAGTACTTC.

As for this clonotype: The germline gene is not matched at one end of the junction; a read error may be the cause. This rearrangement joins TRBV7-7 to TRBJ2-7; D uncertain. CDR1 is SSHAT, CDR2 FNYEAQ, per germline (reference sequence). This CDR3 spans 16 amino acids. CDR3 loop: CASSPLIGQESYEQYF. The CDR3 DNA is TGTGCTAGCAGCCCTCTCATTGGGCAGGAGTCCTACGAGCAGTACTTC.

This clonotype appeared many times. This chain joins TRBV6-5 and TRBJ2-7; D remains unclear. The CDR3 consists of 15 residues. The germline V and J ends were trimmed by 6 bases and 3 bases, with 18 bases remaining between them. The V gene's germline CDR1 is MNHEY and CDR2 SVGAGI. The CDR3 sequence: CASRAHTNPVYEQYF. The CDR3 DNA reads as TGTGCCAGCAGGGCTCACACAAACCCGGTCTACGAGCAGTACTTC.

This clonotype was seen many times. The rearrangement joins TRBV7-2 to TRBJ2-1; the D gene is possibly TRBD2 (5 bases). In germline, CDR1 is SGHTA, CDR2 FQGNSA. Trimming left V 4 bases short and J 12 bases short, with 22 bases between. The CDR3 length is 15 residues. The CDR3 sequence is CASSSRLPREVGQFF. CDR3 DNA: TGTGCCAGCAGCTCACGACTACCCCGGGAAGTCGGGCAGTTCTTC.

This clonotype was picked up many times. The chain carries TRBV28 and TRBJ1-6; D is perhaps TRBD1 (6 bases). Deletions cut 7 bases from V and 6 bases from J, with 16 bases between. The CDR3 length is 15 residues. Germline V gives CDR1 MDHEN, CDR2 SYDVKM. This CDR3 is CASTYSGQLNSPLHF. The CDR3 region has the DNA TGTGCCAGCACCTACTCGGGACAACTTAATTCACCCCTCCACTTT.

This clonotype was detected ten times or more. This chain connects TRBV7-9 to TRBJ1-1, with D possibly TRBD1 on 6 matching bases. V was cut by 2 bases and J by 3 bases, with 13 bases left in between. Germline V gene sequence: CDR1 SEHNR, CDR2 FQNEAQ (reference sequence). CDR3 length: 15 residues. The CDR3 spells CASSLSKGVDTEAFF. CDR3 DNA sequence: TGTGCCAGCAGCTTAAGCAAGGGGGTCGACACTGAAGCTTTCTTT.

This clonotype was observed many times. The chain carries TRBV27 and TRBJ2-7, with a possible D match to TRBD2 (5 bases). The CDR3 consists of 14 residues. The V and J ends lost 4 bases and 6 bases respectively, with 16 bases between them. The germline V gene has CDR1 MNHEY and CDR2 SMNVEV (reference sequence). The CDR3 is CASSSTGSAREQYF. In DNA, the CDR3 is TGTGCCAGCAGTTCGACGGGGAGCGCACGCGAGCAGTACTTC.

This clonotype occurred many times. The chain combines TRBV5-1 with TRBJ2-7; D is unresolved. V was shortened by 0 bases and J by 1 base, with 11 bases between the two germline ends. This CDR3 spans 15 amino acids. Germline CDR1 reads SGHRS; CDR2 reads YFSETQ. The CDR3 DNA reads TGCGCCAGCAGCTTGGTTGGCGACGGTTCCTACGAGCAGTACTTC. Protein product: CASSLVGDGSYEQYF.